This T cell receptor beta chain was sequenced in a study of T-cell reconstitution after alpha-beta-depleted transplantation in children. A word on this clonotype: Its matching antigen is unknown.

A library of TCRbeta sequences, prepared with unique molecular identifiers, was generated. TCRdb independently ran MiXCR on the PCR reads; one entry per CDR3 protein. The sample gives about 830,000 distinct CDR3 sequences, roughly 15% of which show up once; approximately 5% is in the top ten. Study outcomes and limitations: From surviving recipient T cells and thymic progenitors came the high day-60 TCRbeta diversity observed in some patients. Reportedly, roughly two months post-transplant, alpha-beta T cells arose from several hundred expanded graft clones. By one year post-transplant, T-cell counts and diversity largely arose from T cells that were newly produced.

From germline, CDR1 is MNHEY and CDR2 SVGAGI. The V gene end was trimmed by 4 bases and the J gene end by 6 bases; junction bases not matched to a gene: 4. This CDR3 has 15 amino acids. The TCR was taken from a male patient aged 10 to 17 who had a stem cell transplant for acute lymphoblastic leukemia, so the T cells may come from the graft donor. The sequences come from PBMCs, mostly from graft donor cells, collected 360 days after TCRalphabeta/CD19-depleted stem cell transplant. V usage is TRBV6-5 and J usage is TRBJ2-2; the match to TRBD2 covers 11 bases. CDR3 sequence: CASSSPSGRSGELFF. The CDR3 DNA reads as TGTGCCAGCAGTTCGCCTAGCGGGAGGTCCGGGGAGCTGTTTTTT.